The rows below give T cell receptor beta chains drawn from one sample of a study of T-cell memory formation after mild COVID-19. MiXCR, applied by TCRdb to the 5' RACE reads, yields one record per CDR3 protein. The data show approximately 390,000 distinct CDR3 sequences, approximately 15% seen once. Sequencing was performed on PBMCs or a T cell subset sorted from them (not recorded which). The source is a man between 18 and 29 years old who had mild COVID-19 (a few samples of this study predate the infection). Cell type and time point are not known. CDR3s leave out the opening cysteine and the closing phenylalanine or tryptophan.

TRBV7-2,TRBJ2-3,ASSLVLAGGSTDTQY
TRBV3-1,TRBJ1-2,ASSQSNYGYT
TRBV11-2,TRBJ2-1,ASRSDTSYNEQF
TRBV7-2,TRBJ2-1,ASSLLAGVSYNEQF
TRBV7-2,TRBJ2-5,ASRVAGGWQETQY
TRBV3-1,TRBJ2-2,ASSQVTSGANTGELF
TRBV20-1,TRBJ2-1,SARSPGQAYNEQF
TRBV3-1,TRBJ1-6,ASSQALGATHSPLH
TRBV7-9,TRBJ2-1,ASSLLHDREQF
TRBV6-6,TRBJ2-5,ASSSGMVETQY
TRBV6-5,TRBJ1-1,ASSYSWDTEAF
TRBV7-2,TRBJ1-4,ASSFQGAVNEKLF
TRBV15,TRBJ1-3,ATSREVAPSGNTIY
TRBV12-3/TRBV12-4,TRBJ2-1,ASTAKPTYNEQF
TRBV12-3/TRBV12-4,TRBJ2-3,ASSSRELDTQY
TRBV7-9,TRBJ1-4,ASSVQGNKGKLF
TRBV7-2,TRBJ1-5,ASSLVRGTDQPQH
TRBV12-3/TRBV12-4,TRBJ1-1,ASSRGESLSAF
TRBV20-1,TRBJ2-7,SARYERGDYEQY
TRBV12-3/TRBV12-4,TRBJ1-5,ASSYDRQPQH
TRBV6-5,TRBJ2-1,ASSYVAGATYNEQF
TRBV7-2,TRBJ1-1,ASSFREYTEAF
TRBV11-3,TRBJ2-3,ASSSNDRRDTQY
TRBV7-2,TRBJ2-5,ASSLRQAPPQETQY
TRBV7-2,TRBJ2-4,ASSPSKNIQY
TRBV3-1,TRBJ1-6,ASSPRAGGSPLH
TRBV7-9,TRBJ1-3,ASSFDRVLSGNTIY
TRBV28,TRBJ2-4,ASSLDMRLAKNIQY
TRBV4-1,TRBJ2-1,ASSQDLRGSEQF
TRBV7-9,TRBJ1-1,ASSAQGGSEAF
TRBV11-2,TRBJ1-2,ASSLPFLDRDYGYT
TRBV5-4,TRBJ2-7,ASSSQQAGAYEQY
TRBV20-1,TRBJ2-2,SARTGGTGELF
TRBV7-2,TRBJ2-3,ASSPRLHTQY
TRBV7-2,TRBJ1-1,ASSFPVGTEAF
TRBV27,TRBJ2-2,ASSSIRQGRTGELF
TRBV4-2,TRBJ1-3,ASSHAGQGPGNTIY
TRBV9,TRBJ1-1,ASSVHKVSEAF
TRBV7-2,TRBJ2-7,ASSWEQGSYEQY
TRBV15,TRBJ1-1,ATSRVDRWTEAF
TRBV10-3,TRBJ2-1,AIRGTGDSYNEQF
TRBV13,TRBJ2-2,ASSLPGGELF
TRBV4-2,TRBJ2-2,ASSQDWDSLTGELF
TRBV20-1,TRBJ2-7,SASEKRSGVSYEQY
TRBV12-3/TRBV12-4,TRBJ2-1,ASSLAGSEQF
TRBV4-1,TRBJ2-3,ASSQERGGDTQY
TRBV25-1,TRBJ1-4,ASSEYQGSEKLF
TRBV20-1,TRBJ2-1,SAGRVQDYNEQF
TRBV7-2,TRBJ1-6,ASSLAPSPLH
TRBV11-3,TRBJ2-1,ASSLEGPPGASGNEQF
TRBV12-3/TRBV12-4,TRBJ2-3,ASSIQGGVDTQY
TRBV9,TRBJ2-5,ASSVATGRETQY
TRBV15,TRBJ1-2,ATSIRTGPYGYT
TRBV27,TRBJ1-1,ASSSGGPNTEAF